A selection of T cell receptor beta chains follows, all from one sample in a study of human T cells and chemical hapten exposure. TCRdb analysed the RACE reads with MiXCR anew, one entry per CDR3 protein. Counted here are 80,000 to 100,000 distinct CDR3 sequences, roughly 10% occurring once; the ten biggest clones make up around 3.8%. Sequencing was performed on whole blood, taken in connection with sensitization to the hapten diphenylcyclopropenone (DPC). Receptors were obtained from a woman between 45 and 60 years old with alopecia areata. Some clones in this sample may be carry-over from other donors' samples. CDR3s include the opening cysteine and the closing phenylalanine or tryptophan. D genes are given only for firm matches. Not every row has a clone size; where given, it reads once, few, many or a size class.

V gene	J gene	clone size	D gene	CDR3 protein	CDR3 DNA
TRBV29-1	TRBJ2-1	many	TRBD2	CSTKPSGRYNEQFF	TGCAGCACAAAACCGAGCGGGAGGTACAATGAGCAGTTCTTC
TRBV6-5	TRBJ1-2	many	TRBD1	CASSYRDRGSYTF	TGTGCCAGCAGTTACCGGGACAGGGGGAGCTACACCTTC
TRBV4-3	TRBJ1-1	few	.	CASSQGWGLMNTEAFF	TGCGCCAGCAGCCAGGGATGGGGCCTTATGAACACTGAAGCTTTCTTT
TRBV20-1	TRBJ1-5	few	.	CSARPGAAGQPQHF	TGCAGTGCTAGGCCGGGGGCAGCGGGGCAGCCCCAGCATTTT
TRBV18	TRBJ2-5	many	.	CASSPPTSQETQYF	TGTGCCAGCTCACCACCGACGTCTCAAGAGACCCAGTACTTC
TRBV24-1	TRBJ2-7	many	.	CATSEGGYEQYF	TGTGCCACCAGCGAGGGGGGCTACGAGCAGTACTTC
TRBV19	TRBJ2-7	few	TRBD1	CASNPGTGTYEQYF	TGTGCCAGTAATCCCGGGACAGGGACCTACGAGCAGTACTTC
TRBV19	TRBJ1-2	.	.	CASSTLDGYTF	TGTGCCAGTAGTACCCTCGATGGCTACACCTTC
TRBV5-5	TRBJ2-7	many	.	CASSLASLYEQYF	TGTGCCAGCAGCTTGGCATCTCTCTACGAGCAGTACTTC
TRBV7-9	TRBJ2-7	many	.	CASSSETYEQYF	TGTGCCAGCAGCTCGGAAACCTACGAGCAGTACTTC
TRBV28	TRBJ2-3	.	.	CASDEGGGADTQYF	TGTGCCAGCGACGAGGGGGGAGGGGCAGATACGCAGTATTTT
TRBV29-1	TRBJ2-5	.	.	CSVEAAGETQYF	TGCAGCGTTGAAGCGGCGGGGGAGACCCAGTACTTC
TRBV27	TRBJ1-6	few	.	CASSLGGTASYNSPLHF	TGTGCCAGCAGTTTGGGGGGGACCGCATCTTATAATTCACCCCTCCACTTT
TRBV11-3	TRBJ1-1	.	.	CASSLRYDTEAFF	TGTGCCAGCAGCTTGCGATACGACACTGAAGCTTTCTTT
TRBV20-1	TRBJ2-1	many	.	CSARDNYPSSYNEQFF	TGCAGTGCTAGAGATAACTACCCGAGCTCCTACAATGAGCAGTTCTTC
TRBV6-2/TRBV6-3	TRBJ2-1	many	.	CASSFGRANEQFF	TGTGCCAGCAGTTTTGGCAGGGCAAATGAGCAGTTCTTC
TRBV7-2	TRBJ1-2	many	.	CASSPQTNYGYTF	TGTGCCAGCAGCCCACAGACTAACTATGGCTACACCTTC
TRBV12-3/TRBV12-4	TRBJ2-7	few	.	CASSLPLGLHEQYF	TGTGCCAGCAGCCTCCCGTTGGGACTCCACGAGCAGTACTTC
TRBV30	TRBJ2-7	.	.	CAWSVTWGYEQYF	TGTGCCTGGAGTGTAACGTGGGGCTACGAGCAGTACTTC
TRBV18	TRBJ1-1	many	.	CASSSRTEKNTEAFF	TGTGCCAGCTCATCCCGGACGGAAAAGAACACTGAAGCTTTCTTT
TRBV30	TRBJ2-7	many	.	CAWSPIDPTYEQYF	TGTGCCTGGAGTCCCATAGATCCCACCTACGAGCAGTACTTC
TRBV6-5	TRBJ2-4	many	.	CASSPQLAKNIQYF	TGTGCCAGCAGCCCCCAGCTAGCCAAAAACATTCAGTACTTC
TRBV19	TRBJ1-5	many	.	CASSSQVLGNQPQHF	TGTGCCAGTAGTTCCCAGGTCTTGGGCAATCAGCCCCAGCATTTT
TRBV21-1	TRBJ1-4	few	.	CASSPGRANGETNEKLFF	TGTGCCAGCAGCCCAGGGCGGGCTAACGGAGAGACTAATGAAAAACTGTTTTTT
TRBV11-2	TRBJ2-7	many	.	CASSSRGGTYEQYF	TGTGCCAGCAGCTCGAGGGGCGGGACCTACGAGCAGTACTTC